This record covers a single T cell receptor beta chain. What it binds is unknown. One entry per CDR3 protein, called by TCRdb with MiXCR from the RT-PCR reads. The table records 550,000 to 800,000 distinct CDR3 sequences, 15% to 19% of them present only once. This sample stems from a study of response to subunit inactivated influenza vaccine. Findings of the study overall: The study's authors posited that every seasonal influenza vaccination enlists few new T cells.

Trimming cost V 4 bases and J 3 bases; bases outside gene matches: 7. The CDR3 runs to 14 residues. CDR1 and CDR2 (germline): SGDLS, YYNGEE. The material sequenced was PBMCs from blood, taken about 12 days after vaccination. The source of this sequence is a man aged 50-59 years who received an inactivated influenza vaccine. The chain couples TRBV9 to TRBJ2-7, with 7 bases fitting TRBD2. The CDR3 here is CASSPWGGSYEQYF. CDR3 bases: TGTGCCAGCAGCCCCTGGGGCGGGAGCTACGAGCAGTACTTC.